A selection of T cell receptor beta chains follows, all from one sample in a study of shared clonotypes between healthy human individuals. The repertoire was sequenced with immunoSEQ multiplex PCR; TCRdb's copy has only in-frame clones and lacks some. The sample includes more than 2 million clones, approximately 94% of them seen just once. Source material: naive CD8+ T cells sorted from blood. The receptors were gathered from a man younger than 35 in good health. CDR3s include the opening cysteine and the closing phenylalanine or tryptophan. The order of the fields is V gene, J gene, D gene, clone size, CDR3 DNA, CDR3 protein. A D gene is named only where the DNA matches it firmly. Where a row states a size, it is once, few, many or the class of an expanded clone; other rows omit it.

TRBV4-1	TRBJ2-3	TRBD1	.	TGCGCCAGCAGAGAAACAGGGGCAGATACGCAGTATTTT	CASRETGADTQYF
TRBV27	TRBJ2-7	TRBD2	.	TGTGCCAGCAGTTTAACGACTAGCGGGACAGGGGAGCAGTACTTC	CASSLTTSGTGEQYF
TRBV7-9	TRBJ1-1	TRBD1	.	TGTGCCAGCAGCTTGTATCAGGGGGCCGGCACTGAAGCTTTCTTT	CASSLYQGAGTEAFF
TRBV7-8	TRBJ2-7	.	.	TGTGCCAGCAGCTGGGGGTCTTACGAGCAGTACTTC	CASSWGSYEQYF
TRBV6-6	TRBJ2-2	TRBD2	.	TGTGCCAGCAGTGACTACGCGGGGGGTACCGGGGAGCTGTTTTTT	CASSDYAGGTGELFF
TRBV30	TRBJ2-1	.	.	TGTGCCTGGAGTTACGGGACGTCCGGCAATGAGCAGTTCTTC	CAWSYGTSGNEQFF
TRBV28	TRBJ1-1	.	.	TGTGCCAGCAGTAACCCGGAGCCAGCTTTCTTT	CASSNPEPAFF
TRBV13	TRBJ1-2	TRBD1	.	TGTGCCAGCAGCTCGATATTGACAGGGTACGGCTACACCTTC	CASSSILTGYGYTF
TRBV7-9	TRBJ1-4	.	.	TGTGCCAGCAGCCAACCGGGGGCGCGGAATGAAAAACTGTTTTTT	CASSQPGARNEKLFF
TRBV5-1	TRBJ1-1	.	.	TGCGCCAGTCACCCCGACACAGGGACCGCTTTCTTT	CASHPDTGTAFF
TRBV7-2	TRBJ1-5	.	.	TGTGCCAGCAGCTTAATAAACGGAAATCAGCCCCAGCATTTT	CASSLINGNQPQHF
TRBV19	TRBJ2-1	.	.	TGTGCCAGTAGTATTCAGGGGTTCACTGAGCAGTTCTTC	CASSIQGFTEQFF
TRBV9	TRBJ1-4	.	.	TGTGCCAGCAGCGTAGATCAGGGTTCTGGTGAAAAACTGTTTTTT	CASSVDQGSGEKLFF
TRBV6-1	TRBJ1-5	.	once	TGTGCCAGCATTAGAGGGCCGGGTCGGGACCAGCCCCAGCATTTT	CASIRGPGRDQPQHF
TRBV28	TRBJ2-7	.	.	TGTGCCAGCAGTTTTGGGGGCGAGGACGAGCAGTACTTC	CASSFGGEDEQYF
TRBV28	TRBJ2-2	TRBD1	.	TGTGCCGGGAGCAGGGGGCTCAACACCGGGGAGCTGTTTTTT	CAGSRGLNTGELFF
TRBV13	TRBJ2-7	.	.	TGTGCCAGCAGCTTCGGACGGACCTACGAGCAGTACTTC	CASSFGRTYEQYF
TRBV9	TRBJ2-5	.	.	TGTGCCAGCAGCTCAACAGGGTTCGGGCAAGAGACCCAGTACTTC	CASSSTGFGQETQYF
TRBV2	TRBJ2-7	.	.	TGTGCCAGCAGCTACGACAGCTACGAGCAGTACTTC	CASSYDSYEQYF
TRBV27	TRBJ1-6	.	once	TGTGCCAGCAGTTACGGCCCTGGGAGTAATTCACCCCTCCACTTT	CASSYGPGSNSPLHF
TRBV5-1	TRBJ2-2	.	.	TGCGCCAGCAGCGCCCTCCTGAGCGGCGGGGAGCTGTTTTTT	CASSALLSGGELFF
TRBV14	TRBJ1-2	.	.	TGTGCCAGCAGCCAAGCGGGAAAAGGTCCATACTATGGCTACACCTTC	CASSQAGKGPYYGYTF